Shown below are 24 T cell receptor beta chains from a single sample sequenced in a study of Graves' ophthalmopathy and Graves' hyperthyroidism. The study amplified TCR beta CDR3 regions using RNA transcripts. The first-round RT-PCR employed HTBI primers together with the Qiagen OneStep RT-PCR kit. A multiplex PCR was then performed as the second round. TCRdb analysed the multiplex PCR reads with MiXCR anew, one entry per CDR3 protein. The sample records roughly 160,000 distinct CDR3 sequences, 30% to 45% being singletons. Specimen: peripheral blood. The receptor source for this set is a woman aged 40 to 55 with Graves' ophthalmopathy.

This clonotype was counted at least ten times. J is TRBJ1-1 and V is TRBV6-1, with D hard to call. Germline V gives CDR1 MNHNS, CDR2 SASEGT. Trimming left V 3 bases short and J 5 bases short, with 13 bases between. CDR3 length equals 14 residues. CDR3 protein: CASSEGFRVTEAFF. The DNA of the CDR3 is TGTGCCAGCAGTGAGGGATTCCGGGTGACTGAAGCTTTCTTT.

This sequence joins TRBV11-2 and TRBJ2-7; the D is unclear. The germline gives CDR1 SGHAT, CDR2 FQNNGV. The germline V and J ends were trimmed by 5 bases and 6 bases, with 14 bases remaining between them. CDR3 length equals 13 residues. This CDR3 is CASSPDGSPEQYF. CDR3 bases: TGTGCCAGCAGCCCCGACGGTAGCCCCGAGCAGTACTTC. The complete variable domain, with remaining parts taken from reference TRBV11-2 and TRBJ2-7, reads EAGVAQSPRYKIIEKRQSVAFWCNPISGHATLYWYQQILGQGPKLLIQFQNNGVVDDSQLPKDRFSAERLKGVDSTLKIQPAKLEDSAVYLCASSPDGSPEQYFGPGTRLTVT.

V usage is TRBV2 and J usage is TRBJ1-1, with a possible D match to TRBD1 (5 bases). From germline, CDR1 is SNHLY and CDR2 FYNNEI. The CDR3 covers 14 residues. Trimming stripped 3 bases from V and 6 bases from J, with 14 bases between. CDR3 DNA: TGTGCCAGCAGTGAGGGACCCTGGGGCCCTGAAGCTTTCTTT. Translation: CASSEGPWGPEAFF.

This clonotype was detected many times. The V call is TRBV27, the J call TRBJ1-1, with unresolved D. The CDR3 has 15 residues. CDR1 and CDR2 (germline): MNHEY, SMNVEV (reference sequence). The CDR3: CATRRSAAMNTEAFF. CDR3 nucleotides: TGTGCTACACGTCGTTCGGCAGCCATGAACACTGAAGCTTTCTTT.

DNA of the CDR3: TGTGCCAGCAGCTTAGTGGGCAGAAACACTGAAGCTTTCTTT. Protein sequence: CASSLVGRNTEAFF. The chain uses TRBV7-2 and TRBJ1-1, with D unresolved. The CDR3 spans 14 residues. V was pared by 1 base and J by 2 bases, with 8 bases between. Germline V gene sequence: CDR1 SGHTA, CDR2 FQGNSA. The variable domain in full, completed from reference TRBV7-2 and TRBJ1-1, reads GAGVSQSPSNKVTEKGKDVELRCDPISGHTALYWYRQSLGQGLEFLIYFQGNSAPDKSGLPSDRFSAERTGGSVSTLTIQRTQQEDSAVYLCASSLVGRNTEAFFGQGTRLTVV.

The J gene is TRBJ2-7, the V gene TRBV6-5; D not resolved. The germline V gene encodes CDR1 MNHEY and CDR2 SVGAGI. This CDR3 has 11 residues. V lost 2 bases to trimming and J lost 6 bases, with 5 bases between them. The CDR3 nucleotides read TGTGCCAGCAGTTACGAACGCGAGCAGTACTTC. This sequence encodes CASSYEREQYF.

The chain recombines TRBV12-3 or TRBV12-4 with TRBJ2-5; TRBD2 matches 15 bases. V lost 1 base to trimming and J lost 4 bases; unmatched junction nucleotides: 1. The CDR3 runs to 16 residues. CDR3 sequence (DNA): TGTGCCAGCAGTTTAGGGACTAGCGGGAGGGGAGAGACCCAGTACTTC. It specifies CASSLGTSGRGETQYF.

This clonotype was seen a few times. The chain has TRBV12-3 or TRBV12-4 and TRBJ1-2, with D possibly matching TRBD1 (6 bases). This CDR3 contains 13 residues. Trimming pared 1 base from V and 7 bases from J, leaving 10 bases between. The CDR3 region has the DNA TGTGCCAGCAGTTTAGTGGGGGGCGGTGGCTACACCTTC. Amino acids: CASSLVGGGGYTF.

This clonotype was detected ten times or more. The chain uses TRBV2 and TRBJ1-1; D ambiguous. V lost 4 bases to trimming and J lost 1 base, with 7 bases between them. Germline CDR1 reads SNHLY; CDR2 reads FYNNEI. This CDR3 contains 13 residues. The DNA for the CDR3 is TGTGCCAGCAGTGGTCAGCAGAACACTGAAGCTTTCTTT. Its translation is CASSGQQNTEAFF.

There are many counts of this clonotype. V usage is TRBV2 and J usage is TRBJ2-6; 9 bases are a match to TRBD1. The CDR3 has 18 amino acids. The J segment lost 0 bases and the V segment lost 0 bases, leaving 3 bases of the junction unmatched. Germline V CDR1 and CDR2: SNHLY, FYNNEI. CDR3 region: CASSEAGTGPSGANVLTF. CDR3 DNA sequence: TGTGCCAGCAGTGAAGCCGGGACAGGGCCCTCTGGGGCCAACGTCCTGACTTTC.

The genes are TRBV11-1 and TRBJ1-6; the match to TRBD1 covers 7 bases. Germline lookup yields CDR1 SGHAT and CDR2 FQDESV (reference sequence). CDR3 length equals 15 residues. Trimming at V came to 5 bases and at J to 6 bases, leaving 7 bases not matched to a gene. As DNA, the CDR3 is TGTGCCAGCAGCCCAGCAGGGGGGGTTAATTCACCCCTCCACTTT. It translates to CASSPAGGVNSPLHF.

The chain is built from TRBV9 and TRBJ2-4; TRBD2 agrees at 9 bases. Germline CDR1 is SGDLS and CDR2 is YYNGEE. The trim removed 4 bases at V and 5 bases at J, leaving 4 bases unmatched. There are 14 residues in the CDR3. The CDR3, as DNA: TGTGCCAGCAGCAGTAGCGGGGGTGAAAACATTCAGTACTTC. The encoded protein is CASSSSGGENIQYF.

The chain employs TRBV6-1 and TRBJ1-6; 8 nucleotides match TRBD1. CDR3 length: 15 amino acids. J was trimmed by 10 bases and V by 3 bases; bases with no gene match: 8. The V gene's germline CDR1 is MNHNS and CDR2 SASEGT. The CDR3 loop reads CASSDVGQGMSPLHF. In DNA form, the CDR3 reads TGTGCCAGCAGTGATGTCGGACAGGGAATGTCACCCCTCCACTTT.

This clonotype was observed at least ten times. This chain links TRBV19 with TRBJ1-1; no reliable D call. V lost 3 bases and J lost 0, with 14 bases in between. The CDR3 has 16 residues. CDR1 is LNHDA and CDR2 is SQIVND in the germline V gene (reference sequence). CDR3 region: CASSIGRQLMNTEAFF. CDR3 DNA sequence: TGTGCCAGTAGTATCGGAAGGCAATTAATGAACACTGAAGCTTTCTTT.

V gene TRBV4-1 combines with J gene TRBJ2-5; possibly TRBD1 for D (5 bases). The CDR3 extends over 15 amino acids. Germline V gene lookup returns CDR1 MGHRA and CDR2 YSYEKL. V lost 4 bases and J lost 1, with 13 bases in between. The CDR3 nucleotides are TGCGCCAGCAGCCCCCACAGGAGCATCCAAGAGACCCAGTACTTC. Its translation is CASSPHRSIQETQYF.

The chain has TRBV6-1 and TRBJ1-5, with 10 bases identical to TRBD1. V shed 6 bases and J 0 bases; nucleotides not matched to a gene: 5. The germline gives CDR1 MNHNS, CDR2 SASEGT. There are 16 residues in the CDR3. CDR3 amino acids: CASRKDRGYSNQPQHF. The CDR3 nucleotides read TGTGCCAGCAGAAAGGACAGGGGGTATAGCAATCAGCCCCAGCATTTT.

This clonotype was seen many times. V and J are TRBV28 and TRBJ2-6, with a weak D call TRBD1 (5 bases). There are 19 residues in the CDR3. The V end was cut by 5 bases, the J end by 0 bases, with 20 bases between. Germline V lookup: CDR1 MDHEN, CDR2 SYDVKM. CDR3 protein: CASSPPTADRYSGANVLTF. In nucleotides, the CDR3 is TGTGCCAGCAGTCCCCCTACCGCCGACAGATACTCTGGGGCCAACGTCCTGACTTTC.

In this sample, this clonotype turned up many times. The CDR3 spells CASSVGAGKQETQYF. DNA of the CDR3: TGTGCCAGCAGCGTAGGAGCCGGTAAACAAGAGACCCAGTACTTC. The rearrangement joins TRBV9 to TRBJ2-5; no firm D call. Germline loops: CDR1 SGDLS, CDR2 YYNGEE. With 0 bases removed from V and 2 bases from J, the gap between germline ends came to 11 bases. The CDR3 contains 15 residues.

This clonotype has a count of ten or more. This rearrangement joins TRBV10-3 to TRBJ2-5, with D perhaps TRBD1 or TRBD2 (5 bases each). V shed 5 bases and J shed 5 bases, with 9 bases lying between them. This CDR3 spans 12 amino acids. CDR1 is ENHRY and CDR2 is SYGVKD in the germline V gene. The CDR3 here is CAISQGEETQYF. In DNA, the CDR3 is TGTGCCATCAGTCAAGGGGAGGAGACCCAGTACTTC.

CDR3: CASVELAGDEQYF. The CDR3 nucleotides read TGTGCCAGCGTTGAACTAGCGGGCGACGAGCAGTACTTC. The V call is TRBV6-5, the J call TRBJ2-7, with 9 positions matching TRBD2. The CDR3 loop spans 13 amino acids. From germline, CDR1 is MNHEY and CDR2 SVGAGI. V shed 8 bases and J 5 bases; nucleotides not matched to a gene: 7.

This clonotype occurred many times. This chain joins TRBV7-3 and TRBJ1-1; D not certain. The CDR3 spans 13 residues. Germline V gene lookup returns CDR1 SGHTA and CDR2 FQGTGA. Between the trimmed V and J ends, which lost 7 bases and 0 bases, there was a span of 9 bases. The CDR3 coding sequence is TGTGCCAGCAATTCCAGGATGAACACTGAAGCTTTCTTT. Translated, it gives CASNSRMNTEAFF. Using reference TRBV7-3 and TRBJ1-1 for the parts outside the CDR3, the full variable domain is GAGVSQTPSNKVTEKGKYVELRCDPISGHTALYWYRQSLGQGPEFLIYFQGTGAADDSGLPNDRFFAVRPEGSVSTLKIQRTERGDSAVYLCASNSRMNTEAFFGQGTRLTVV.

Ten or more counts support this clonotype. Relative to the germline gene, one junction end is altered; a read error may explain this. The V and J genes are TRBV3-1 and TRBJ2-5; 7 bases fit TRBD2. This CDR3 is built from 14 residues. Germline V gives CDR1 LGHDT, CDR2 YNNKEL (reference sequence). The CDR3 DNA reads TGTGCCGGCAGCCAGCGGGACTACCAATGGACCCAGTACTTC. Protein product: CAGSQRDYQWTQYF.

This clonotype was picked up many times. The chain is built from TRBV2 and TRBJ1-2; D gene unclear. Trimming took off 5 bases at V and 2 bases at J, with 6 bases between the two ends. Germline V gene sequence: CDR1 SNHLY, CDR2 FYNNEI. CDR3 length: 12 residues. CDR3 amino acids: CASSNRNYGYTF. For the CDR3, the DNA is TGTGCCAGCAGTAACCGGAACTATGGCTACACCTTC.

This clonotype has ten or more counts. The rearrangement uses TRBV5-6 and TRBJ2-2; D call uncertain. The V gene lost 4 bases and the J gene lost 4 bases, with 8 bases spanning the gap. The CDR3 spans 13 residues. The germline V gene encodes CDR1 SGHDT and CDR2 YYEEEE. This CDR3 reads CASSLGFTGELFF. CDR3 bases: TGTGCCAGCAGCCTGGGATTCACCGGGGAGCTGTTTTTT.